This paragraph covers one TCR beta chain sequence. Its antigen is undetermined. Trimming took off 6 bases at V and 9 bases at J, with 15 bases between the two ends. This CDR3 region has 13 residues. During its preparation, the TCRbeta library received unique molecular identifiers. TCRdb recomputed calls from the PCR reads with MiXCR, one row per CDR3 protein. The sample consists of roughly 670,000 distinct CDR3 sequences, 13% of them appearing once. This specimen belongs to a study of T-cell reconstitution after alpha-beta-depleted transplantation in children. Study-wide results and caveats: Approximately two months post-transplant, alpha-beta T cells reportedly originated from several hundred expanded graft clones.

The sequence was obtained from a girl aged 2 to 10 with congenital amegakaryocytic thrombocytopenia, due to receive a stem cell transplant. The sequenced sample was PBMCs, obtained before TCRalphabeta/CD19-depleted stem cell transplant. The chain is built from TRBV12-3 or TRBV12-4 and TRBJ2-4, with a tentative D call TRBD1 (6 bases). CDR3 loop: CASRTYGRGIQYF. The CDR3 DNA sequence: TGTGCCAGCAGGACCTACGGCAGGGGCATTCAGTACTTC.